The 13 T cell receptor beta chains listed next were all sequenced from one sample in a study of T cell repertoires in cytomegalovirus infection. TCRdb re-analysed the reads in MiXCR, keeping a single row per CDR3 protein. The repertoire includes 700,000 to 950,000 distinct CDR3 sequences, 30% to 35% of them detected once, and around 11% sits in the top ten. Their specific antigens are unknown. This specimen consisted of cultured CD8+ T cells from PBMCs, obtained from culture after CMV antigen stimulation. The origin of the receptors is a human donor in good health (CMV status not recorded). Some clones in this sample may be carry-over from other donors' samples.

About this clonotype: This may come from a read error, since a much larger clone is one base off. CDR3 sequence reads: CASRFPGTAANTIYF. Here the CDR3 DNA reads TGTGCCAGCAGGTTCCCGGGAACAGCTGCAAACACCATATATTTT. The J gene is TRBJ1-3, the V gene TRBV7-2, with D uncertain. The V end was cut by 6 bases, the J end by 6 bases, with 18 bases between. The germline gives CDR1 SGHTA, CDR2 FQGNSA. The CDR3 spans 15 residues.

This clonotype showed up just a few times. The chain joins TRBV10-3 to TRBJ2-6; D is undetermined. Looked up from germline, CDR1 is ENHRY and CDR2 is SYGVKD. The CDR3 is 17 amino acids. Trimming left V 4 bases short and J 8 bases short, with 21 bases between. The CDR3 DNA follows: TGTGCCATCAGTGTCCTTGGTACACCCGGGTCCACCAACGTCCTGACTTTC. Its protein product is CAISVLGTPGSTNVLTF.

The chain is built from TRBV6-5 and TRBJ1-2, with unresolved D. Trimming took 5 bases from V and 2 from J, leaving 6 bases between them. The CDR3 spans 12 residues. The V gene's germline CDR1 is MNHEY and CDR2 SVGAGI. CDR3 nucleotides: TGTGCCAGCAGTACGATGAACTATGGCTACACCTTC. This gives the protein CASSTMNYGYTF.

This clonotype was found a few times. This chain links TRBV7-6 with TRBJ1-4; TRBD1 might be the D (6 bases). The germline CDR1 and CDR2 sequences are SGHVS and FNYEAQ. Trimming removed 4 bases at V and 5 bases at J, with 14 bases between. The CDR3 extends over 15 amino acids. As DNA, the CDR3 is TGTGCCAGCAGCTCGGTAGGGGGTGAGAATGAAAAACTGTTTTTT. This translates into CASSSVGGENEKLFF.

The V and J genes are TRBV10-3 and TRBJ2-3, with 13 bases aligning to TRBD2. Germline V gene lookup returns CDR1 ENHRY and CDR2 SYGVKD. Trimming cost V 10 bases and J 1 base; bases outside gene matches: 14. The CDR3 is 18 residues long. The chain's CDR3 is CATHSGTSGEAGTDTQYF. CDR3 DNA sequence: TGTGCCACCCACTCCGGGACTAGCGGGGAAGCGGGCACAGATACGCAGTATTTT.

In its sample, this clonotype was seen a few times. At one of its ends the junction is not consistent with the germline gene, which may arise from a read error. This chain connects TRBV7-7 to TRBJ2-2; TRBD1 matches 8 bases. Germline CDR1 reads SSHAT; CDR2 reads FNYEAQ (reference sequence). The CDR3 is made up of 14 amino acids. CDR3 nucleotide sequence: TGTGCTAGCAGCTCGGGACAGGCTAACGGGGAGCTGTTTTTT. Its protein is CASSSGQANGELFF.

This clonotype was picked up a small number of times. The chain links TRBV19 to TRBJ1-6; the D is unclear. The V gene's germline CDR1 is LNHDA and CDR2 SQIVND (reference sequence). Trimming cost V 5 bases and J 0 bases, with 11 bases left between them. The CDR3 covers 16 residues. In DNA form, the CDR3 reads TGTGCCAGTAGTGGGAGTTCCAGCTCCTATAATTCACCCCTCCACTTT. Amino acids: CASSGSSSSYNSPLHF. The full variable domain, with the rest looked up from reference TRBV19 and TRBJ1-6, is DGGITQSPKYLFRKEGQNVTLSCEQNLNHDAMYWYRQDPGQGLRLIYYSQIVNDFQKGDIAEGYSVSREKKESFPLTVTSAQKNPTAFYLCASSGSSSSYNSPLHFGNGTRLTVT.

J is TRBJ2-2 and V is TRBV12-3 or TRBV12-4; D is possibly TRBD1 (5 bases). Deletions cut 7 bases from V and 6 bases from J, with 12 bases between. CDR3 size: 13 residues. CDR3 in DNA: TGTGCCAGCACTTGGGGCGTTTCCGGGGAGCTGTTTTTT. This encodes CASTWGVSGELFF.

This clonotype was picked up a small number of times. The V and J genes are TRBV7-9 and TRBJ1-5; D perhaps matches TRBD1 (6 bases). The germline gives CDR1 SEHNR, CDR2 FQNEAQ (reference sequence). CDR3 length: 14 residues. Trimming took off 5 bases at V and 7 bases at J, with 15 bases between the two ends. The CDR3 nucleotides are TGTGCCAGCAGCCTGGAGGGGGTGAAACAGCCCCAGCATTTT. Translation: CASSLEGVKQPQHF.

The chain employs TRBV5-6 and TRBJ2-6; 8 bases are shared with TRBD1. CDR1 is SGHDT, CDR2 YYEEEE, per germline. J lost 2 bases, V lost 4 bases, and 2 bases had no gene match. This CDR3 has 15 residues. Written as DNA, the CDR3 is TGTGCCAGCAGCGTGACAGGGGCTGGGGCCAACGTCCTGACTTTC. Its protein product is CASSVTGAGANVLTF.

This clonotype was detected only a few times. As DNA, the CDR3 is TGTGCCACCGCGGACAGGGGGCTTTTTCAGCCCCAGCATTTT. It translates to CATADRGLFQPQHF. V and J are TRBV19 and TRBJ1-5; 11 bases fit TRBD1. The J segment lost 6 bases and the V segment lost 10 bases, leaving 8 bases of the junction unmatched. Germline V CDR1 and CDR2: LNHDA, SQIVND (reference sequence). The CDR3 contains 14 residues.

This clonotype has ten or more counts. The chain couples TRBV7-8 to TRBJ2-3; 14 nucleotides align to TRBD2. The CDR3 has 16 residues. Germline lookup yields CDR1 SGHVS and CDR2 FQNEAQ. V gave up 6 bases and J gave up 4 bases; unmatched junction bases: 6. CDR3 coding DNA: TGTGCCAGCAGTTCGGGACTAGCGGGGGCAGCAGATACGCAGTATTTT. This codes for CASSSGLAGAADTQYF.

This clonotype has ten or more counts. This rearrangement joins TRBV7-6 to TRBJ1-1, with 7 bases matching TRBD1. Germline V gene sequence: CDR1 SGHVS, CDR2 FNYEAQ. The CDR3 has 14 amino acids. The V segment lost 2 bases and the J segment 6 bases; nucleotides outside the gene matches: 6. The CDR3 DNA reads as TGTGCCAGCAGCTTAACAACAGGGGAGGCTGAAGCTTTCTTT. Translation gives CASSLTTGEAEAFF.